Presented here are 24 T cell receptor beta chains from one specimen sequenced in a study of PD-1 blockade in mismatch repair-deficient tumors. Sequenced by immunoSEQ multiplex PCR; TCRdb stores in-frame clones only, minus some. The table shows 100,000 or so clones, with 82% occurring only once. The source material was peripheral blood, sampled about 36 weeks after starting pembrolizumab. Receptors were obtained from an adult with mismatch repair-deficient cancer.

The gene calls are TRBV6-6 and TRBJ1-5; the D is unclear. The CDR3 runs 15 residues. Trimming took 2 bases from V and 4 from J, leaving 12 bases between them. Germline loops: CDR1 MNHNY, CDR2 SVGAGI (reference sequence). The CDR3 is CASSYKASDNQPQHF. CDR3 nucleotide sequence: TGTGCCAGCAGTTACAAGGCAAGTGATAATCAGCCCCAGCATTTT.

This chain connects TRBV4-2 to TRBJ1-2; TRBD1 matches 7 bases. Germline V gene data show CDR1 as LGHNA and CDR2 as YNFKEQ. The length of the CDR3 is 16 residues. The junction had 11 bases not matched to a gene; V was cut back by 0 bases and J by 7 bases. The chain's CDR3 is CASSQEVGQGVFGYTF. The DNA of the CDR3 is TGTGCCAGCAGCCAAGAAGTAGGCCAGGGGGTTTTTGGCTACACCTTC.

The gene calls are TRBV20-1 and TRBJ2-1, with D hard to call. CDR3 length equals 10 residues. The germline V and J ends were trimmed by 8 bases and 8 bases, with 10 bases remaining between them. Germline lookup yields CDR1 DFQATT and CDR2 SNEGSKA (reference sequence). CDR3 DNA sequence: TGCAGTCTATTAGGCCATGAGCAGTTCTTC. Translation gives CSLLGHEQFF.

The chain combines TRBV6-5 with TRBJ2-7; perhaps TRBD2 as D (5 bases). Germline-derived CDR1 and CDR2 are MNHEY and SVGAGI. The CDR3 consists of 14 residues. The ends were cut back, 10 bases at V and 0 bases at J, with 16 bases in the middle. CDR3 nucleotide sequence: TGTGCCACCCGACCAGCGGCCCTCTCCTACGAGCAGTACTTC. This encodes CATRPAALSYEQYF.

V usage is TRBV20-1 and J usage is TRBJ1-3; D gene ambiguous. The CDR3 has 11 residues. Germline CDR1 is DFQATT and CDR2 is SNEGSKA (reference sequence). With 4 bases removed from V and 4 bases from J, the gap between germline ends came to 5 bases. The CDR3 DNA reads TGCAGTGCTACGTCCGGAAACACCATATATTTT. Protein: CSATSGNTIYF.

This clone has just a few counts. The chain combines TRBV6-6 with TRBJ1-1, with D possibly matching TRBD1 (6 bases). There are 12 residues in the CDR3. The V gene's germline CDR1 is MNHNY and CDR2 SVGAGI (reference sequence). V was cut by 5 bases and J by 6 bases, with 10 bases left in between. The CDR3 DNA reads as TGTGCCAGCAGTCTAAGGGGGGCTGAAGCTTTCTTT. It encodes CASSLRGAEAFF.

This clone was seen a handful of times. This sequence joins TRBV5-4 and TRBJ2-7, with D uncertain. Germline-derived CDR1 and CDR2 are SGHNT and YYREEE (reference sequence). This CDR3 contains 12 residues. The V end lost 0 bases, the J end lost 6 bases, and 7 bases lay between the germline ends. The CDR3 nucleotides are TGTGCCAGCAGCTTGGCGGGTGGCGAGCAGTACTTC. Amino acids: CASSLAGGEQYF.

This chain links TRBV15 with TRBJ2-3; D is perhaps TRBD1 or TRBD2 (5 bases each). The V end lost 5 bases, the J end lost 2 bases, and 17 bases lay between the germline ends. Germline CDR1 and CDR2: LNHNV and YYDKDF (reference sequence). This CDR3 is built from 16 residues. This CDR3 reads CATSGLTGPNTDTQYF. CDR3 DNA: TGTGCCACCAGCGGGTTAACGGGACCGAACACAGATACGCAGTATTTT.

The chain uses TRBV5-6 and TRBJ2-5; no clear D gene. The J call may be wrong; the DNA end is better matched by TRBJ2-7. Per germline, CDR1 SGHDT and CDR2 YYEEEE. The CDR3 length is 14 residues. CDR3 bases: TGTGCCAGCAGCTATACTACAGTGTCCTACGAGCAGTACTTC. This gives the protein CASSYTTVSYEQYF.

CDR3 in DNA: TGTGCCAGCAGCCCCCGATCTGAGACCCAGTACTTC. Translated, it gives CASSPRSETQYF. This chain joins TRBV7-2 and TRBJ2-5; no reliable D call. There are 12 residues in the CDR3. Looked up from germline, CDR1 is SGHTA and CDR2 is FQGNSA. V was cut by 5 bases and J by 5 bases, with 9 bases left in between.

This chain uses TRBV23-1 with TRBJ1-1; tentatively, D is TRBD1 (6 bases). TRBV23-1 is an ORF; its function is uncertain. V gave up 0 bases and J gave up 5 bases, with 10 bases separating them. This CDR3 contains 14 residues. CDR3 amino acids: CASSQSVRGTEAFF. The CDR3 nucleotides read TGCGCCAGCAGTCAATCGGTCAGGGGAACTGAAGCTTTCTTT.

This chain connects TRBV7-9 to TRBJ2-3; 7 bases fit TRBD1. The CDR3 contains 17 residues. Trimming cost V 1 base and J 2 bases; bases outside gene matches: 9. CDR1 and CDR2 from the germline V gene are SEHNR and FQNEAQ (reference sequence). This CDR3 reads CASSLGPGGRTTDTQYF. CDR3 in DNA: TGTGCCAGCAGCTTAGGTCCAGGGGGTAGGACCACAGATACGCAGTATTTT.

This clone was counted a single time. The chain joins TRBV27 to TRBJ2-5; D is unclear. TRBJ2-7 matches the DNA end more closely, so the J call is doubtful. Germline V gene data show CDR1 as MNHEY and CDR2 as SMNVEV (reference sequence). The CDR3 is 14 amino acids. CDR3 nucleotides: TGTGCCAGCAGTTCGGACGGAACCTCCTACGAGCAGTACTTC. Translation gives CASSSDGTSYEQYF.

The rearrangement joins TRBV29-1 to TRBJ1-2, with D hard to call. The V end was cut by 8 bases, the J end by 8 bases, with 9 bases between. This CDR3 spans 9 amino acids. Germline values: CDR1 SQVTM, CDR2 ANQGSEA. The CDR3 protein is CSPGAGYTF. CDR3 coding DNA: TGCAGCCCAGGAGCCGGCTACACCTTC.

In DNA, the CDR3 is TGTGCCAGCAGCTCACTAGCTCCCGGGGAGCTGTTTTTT. It yields the protein CASSSLAPGELFF. The V gene is TRBV11-2, the J gene TRBJ2-2, with D perhaps matching TRBD2 (6 bases). Germline CDR1 reads SGHAT; CDR2 reads FQNNGV. The CDR3 is 13 residues long. Trimming removed 4 bases at V and 6 bases at J, with 9 bases between.

The rearrangement joins TRBV9 to TRBJ2-7, with no clear D. CDR1 and CDR2 (germline): SGDLS, YYNGEE. This CDR3 region has 14 residues. V dropped 0 bases and J dropped 2 bases, with 9 bases sitting between them. CDR3: CASSVASLAYEQYF. The CDR3 DNA reads as TGTGCCAGCAGCGTAGCATCTCTAGCCTACGAGCAGTACTTC.

This clone was counted a few times. The chain couples TRBV27 to TRBJ1-5; D might be TRBD1 (5 bases). Trimming left V 4 bases short and J 7 bases short, with 20 bases between. This CDR3 has 16 amino acids. Germline V gene lookup returns CDR1 MNHEY and CDR2 SMNVEV (reference sequence). The CDR3 region has the DNA TGTGCCAGCAGTTCGGGGACCCCAGACACGGGCCAGCCCCAGCATTTT. Protein: CASSSGTPDTGQPQHF.

The chain combines TRBV7-9 with TRBJ2-1, with D hard to call. The CDR3 sequence is 12 residues long. Trimming left V 2 bases short and J 4 bases short, with 3 bases between. Germline V gene data show CDR1 as SEHNR and CDR2 as FQNEAQ (reference sequence). The CDR3 DNA is TGTGCCAGCAGCTTAAAGTACAATGAGCAGTTCTTC. Its protein is CASSLKYNEQFF.

CDR3 loop: CASSQLKDRETNTIYF. In nucleotides, the CDR3 is TGTGCCAGCAGCCAACTAAAAGACAGGGAGACAAACACCATATATTTT. The chain carries TRBV7-3 and TRBJ1-3; 7 bases match TRBD1. This CDR3 has 16 residues. V trimming: 5 bases; J trimming: 6 bases; junction bases outside the gene matches: 13. In germline, CDR1 is SGHTA, CDR2 FQGTGA.

The CDR3 sequence is CASSDGPGRVAYGYTF. CDR3 nucleotide sequence: TGTGCCAGCAGCGACGGCCCCGGTCGAGTCGCCTATGGCTACACCTTC. The rearrangement uses TRBV9 and TRBJ1-2; D is undetermined. Germline CDR1 SGDLS, CDR2 YYNGEE. The CDR3 consists of 16 residues. The V end lost 3 bases, the J end lost 4 bases, and 19 bases lay between the germline ends.

J is TRBJ2-2 and V is TRBV7-9, with TRBD2 matching over 7 bases. The CDR3 is made up of 15 amino acids. V shed 2 bases and J 4 bases; nucleotides not matched to a gene: 4. The germline V gene encodes CDR1 SEHNR and CDR2 FQNEAQ (reference sequence). The CDR3 sequence: CASSLSSGSTGELFF. CDR3 DNA sequence: TGTGCCAGCAGCTTAAGTAGCGGGTCCACCGGGGAGCTGTTTTTT.

V gene TRBV4-3 combines with J gene TRBJ1-2, with D unclear. The V gene's germline CDR1 is LGHNA and CDR2 YSLEER. V was clipped by 0 bases and J by 2 bases, with 10 bases between them. This CDR3 has 15 residues. The CDR3 bases are TGCGCCAGCAGCCAAGATAAAACCGAAAACTATGGCTACACCTTC. Protein sequence: CASSQDKTENYGYTF.

The chain uses TRBV2 and TRBJ2-7; 9 bases match TRBD2. The CDR3 loop spans 15 amino acids. V lost 7 bases, J lost 5 bases, and 12 bases stayed unmatched. Germline loops: CDR1 SNHLY, CDR2 FYNNEI. The CDR3 sequence: CASTAGSGSLNEQYF. CDR3 DNA: TGTGCCAGCACGGCGGGTAGCGGGAGTCTGAACGAGCAGTACTTC.

The chain recombines TRBV25-1 with TRBJ1-4; 9 nucleotides line up with TRBD1. Germline loops: CDR1 MGHDK, CDR2 SYGVNS. The CDR3 covers 15 residues. V dropped 1 base and J dropped 6; count of bases not matched to a gene: 3. CDR3 coding DNA: TGTGCCAGCAGTGAATCGGGGACAGGGCATGAAAAACTGTTTTTT. Amino acids: CASSESGTGHEKLFF.